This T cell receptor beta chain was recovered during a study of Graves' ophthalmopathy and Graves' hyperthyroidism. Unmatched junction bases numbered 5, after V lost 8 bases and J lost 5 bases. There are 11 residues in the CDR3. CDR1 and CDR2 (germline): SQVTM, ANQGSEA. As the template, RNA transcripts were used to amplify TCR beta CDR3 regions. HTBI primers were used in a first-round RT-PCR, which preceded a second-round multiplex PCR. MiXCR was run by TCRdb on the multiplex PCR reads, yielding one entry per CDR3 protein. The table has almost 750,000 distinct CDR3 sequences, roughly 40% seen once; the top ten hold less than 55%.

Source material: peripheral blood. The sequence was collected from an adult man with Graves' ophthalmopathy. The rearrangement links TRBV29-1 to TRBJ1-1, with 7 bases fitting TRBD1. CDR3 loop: CSLVQGTEAFF. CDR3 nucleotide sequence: TGCAGCTTAGTACAGGGGACTGAAGCTTTCTTT.